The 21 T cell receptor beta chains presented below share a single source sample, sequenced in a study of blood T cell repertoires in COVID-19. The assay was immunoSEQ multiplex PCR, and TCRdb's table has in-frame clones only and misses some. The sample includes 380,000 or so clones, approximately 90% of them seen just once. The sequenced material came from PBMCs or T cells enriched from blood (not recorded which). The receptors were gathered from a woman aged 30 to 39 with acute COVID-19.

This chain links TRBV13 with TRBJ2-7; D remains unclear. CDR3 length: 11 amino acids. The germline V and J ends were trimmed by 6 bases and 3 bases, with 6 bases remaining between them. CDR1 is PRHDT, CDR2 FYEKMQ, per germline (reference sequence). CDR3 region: CASRSRYEQYF. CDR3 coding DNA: TGTGCCAGCAGATCCCGCTACGAGCAGTACTTC.

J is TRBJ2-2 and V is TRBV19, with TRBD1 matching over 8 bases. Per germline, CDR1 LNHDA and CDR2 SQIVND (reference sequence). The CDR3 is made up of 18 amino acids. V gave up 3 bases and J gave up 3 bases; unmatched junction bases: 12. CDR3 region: CASSIGRGLGSHTGELFF. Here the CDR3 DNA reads TGTGCCAGTAGTATCGGCAGGGGGCTCGGGTCGCACACCGGGGAGCTGTTTTTT.

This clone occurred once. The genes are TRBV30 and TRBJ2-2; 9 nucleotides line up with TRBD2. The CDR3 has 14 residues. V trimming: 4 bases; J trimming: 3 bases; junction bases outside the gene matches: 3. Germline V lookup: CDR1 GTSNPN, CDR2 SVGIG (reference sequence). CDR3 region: CAWTSGKDTGELFF. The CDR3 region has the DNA TGTGCCTGGACTAGCGGGAAGGACACCGGGGAGCTGTTTTTT. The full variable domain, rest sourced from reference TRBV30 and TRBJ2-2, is SQTIHQWPATLVQPVGSPLSLECTVEGTSNPNLYWYRQAAGRGLQLLFYSVGIGQISSEVPQNLSASRPQDRQFILSSKKLLLSDSGFYLCAWTSGKDTGELFFGEGSRLTVL.

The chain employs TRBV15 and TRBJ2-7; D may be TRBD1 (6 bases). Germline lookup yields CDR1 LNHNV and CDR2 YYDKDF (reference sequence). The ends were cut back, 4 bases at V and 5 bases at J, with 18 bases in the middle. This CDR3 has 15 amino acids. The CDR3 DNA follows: TGTGCCACCAGCATGACACAGGGAACGATCAACGAGCAGTACTTC. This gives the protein CATSMTQGTINEQYF.

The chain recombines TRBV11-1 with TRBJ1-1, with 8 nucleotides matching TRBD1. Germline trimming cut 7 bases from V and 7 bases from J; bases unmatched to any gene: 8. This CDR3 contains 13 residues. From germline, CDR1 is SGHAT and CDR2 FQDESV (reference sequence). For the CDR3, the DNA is TGTGCCAGCAACTCAGGGGGCGGAGGTGAAGCTTTCTTT. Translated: CASNSGGGGEAFF.

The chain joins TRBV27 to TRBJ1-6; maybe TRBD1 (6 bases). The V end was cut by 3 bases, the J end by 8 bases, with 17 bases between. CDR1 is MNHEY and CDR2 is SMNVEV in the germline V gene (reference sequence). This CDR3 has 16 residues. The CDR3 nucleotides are TGTGCCAGCAGTTTTATGGTGAACAGGGATGATTCACCCCTCCACTTT. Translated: CASSFMVNRDDSPLHF.

CDR3 in amino acids: CASSLGRGSLTDTQYF. Here the CDR3 DNA reads TGTGCCAGCAGCTTAGGGCGGGGGTCGCTCACAGATACGCAGTATTTT. This rearrangement joins TRBV11-3 to TRBJ2-3, with TRBD2 matching 7 bases. The V and J ends lost 1 base and 2 bases, in that order; junction bases with no gene match: 6. From germline, CDR1 is SGHNT and CDR2 YENEEA. This CDR3 spans 16 amino acids.

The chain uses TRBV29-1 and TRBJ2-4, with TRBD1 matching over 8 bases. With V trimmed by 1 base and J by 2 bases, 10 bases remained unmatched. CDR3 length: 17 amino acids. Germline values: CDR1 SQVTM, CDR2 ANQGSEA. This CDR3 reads CSVEVGQGALSKNIQYF. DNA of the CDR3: TGCAGCGTTGAAGTCGGTCAGGGGGCTCTGTCCAAAAACATTCAGTACTTC.

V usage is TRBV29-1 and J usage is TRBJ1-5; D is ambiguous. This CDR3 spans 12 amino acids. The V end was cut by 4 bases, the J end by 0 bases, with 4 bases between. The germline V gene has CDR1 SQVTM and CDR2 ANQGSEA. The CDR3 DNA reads TGCAGCGTTGCCAATAGCAATCAGCCCCAGCATTTT. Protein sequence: CSVANSNQPQHF. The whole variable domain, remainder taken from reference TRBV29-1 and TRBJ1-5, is SAVISQKPSRDICQRGTSLTIQCQVDSQVTMMFWYRQQPGQSLTLIATANQGSEATYESGFVIDKFPISRPNLTFSTLTVSNMSPEDSSIYLCSVANSNQPQHFGDGTRLSIL.

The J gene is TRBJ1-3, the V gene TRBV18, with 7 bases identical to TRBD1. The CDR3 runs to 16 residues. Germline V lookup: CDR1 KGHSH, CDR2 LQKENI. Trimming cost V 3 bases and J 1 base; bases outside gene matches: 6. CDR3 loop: CASSPDRAGSGNTIYF. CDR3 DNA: TGTGCCAGCTCACCCGACAGGGCTGGGTCTGGAAACACCATATATTTT.

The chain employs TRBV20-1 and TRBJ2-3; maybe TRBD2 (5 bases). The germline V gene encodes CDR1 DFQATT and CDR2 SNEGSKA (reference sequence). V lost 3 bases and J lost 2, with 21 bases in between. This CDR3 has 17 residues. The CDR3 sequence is CSASIRTLARNTDTQYF. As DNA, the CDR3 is TGCAGTGCTAGTATAAGGACTCTCGCTCGGAACACAGATACGCAGTATTTT.

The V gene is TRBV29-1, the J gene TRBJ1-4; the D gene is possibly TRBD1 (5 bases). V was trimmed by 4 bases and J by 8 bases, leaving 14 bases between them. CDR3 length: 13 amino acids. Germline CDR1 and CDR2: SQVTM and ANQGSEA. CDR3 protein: CSVAGGVGEKLFF. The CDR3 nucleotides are TGCAGCGTTGCCGGGGGGGTCGGCGAAAAACTGTTTTTT. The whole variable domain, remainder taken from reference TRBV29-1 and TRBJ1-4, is SAVISQKPSRDICQRGTSLTIQCQVDSQVTMMFWYRQQPGQSLTLIATANQGSEATYESGFVIDKFPISRPNLTFSTLTVSNMSPEDSSIYLCSVAGGVGEKLFFGSGTQLSVL.

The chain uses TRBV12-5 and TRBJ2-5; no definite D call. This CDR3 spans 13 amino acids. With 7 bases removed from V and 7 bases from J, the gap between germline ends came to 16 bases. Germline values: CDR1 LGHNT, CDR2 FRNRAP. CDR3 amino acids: CASARLPVGTQYF. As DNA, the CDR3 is TGTGCTAGTGCGAGACTCCCGGTGGGGACCCAGTACTTC.

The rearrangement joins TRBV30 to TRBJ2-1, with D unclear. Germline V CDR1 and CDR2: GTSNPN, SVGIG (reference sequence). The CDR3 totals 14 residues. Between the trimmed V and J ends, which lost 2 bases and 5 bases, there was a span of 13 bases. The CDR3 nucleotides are TGTGCCTGGAGTCATCTTAGATCCCACAATGAGCAGTTCTTC. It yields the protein CAWSHLRSHNEQFF.

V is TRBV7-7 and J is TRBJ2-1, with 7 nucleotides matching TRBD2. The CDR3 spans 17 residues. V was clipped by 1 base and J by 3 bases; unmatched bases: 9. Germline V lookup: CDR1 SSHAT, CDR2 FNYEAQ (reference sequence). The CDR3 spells CASSLGPPRGDYNEQFF. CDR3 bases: TGTGCCAGCAGCTTAGGGCCCCCCCGGGGGGACTACAATGAGCAGTTCTTC.

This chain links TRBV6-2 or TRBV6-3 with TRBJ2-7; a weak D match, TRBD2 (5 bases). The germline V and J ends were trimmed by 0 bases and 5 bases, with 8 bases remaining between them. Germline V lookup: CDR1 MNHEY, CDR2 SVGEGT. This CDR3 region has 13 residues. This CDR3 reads CASSYSRGNEQYF. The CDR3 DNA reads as TGTGCCAGCAGTTACTCGAGAGGGAACGAGCAGTACTTC.

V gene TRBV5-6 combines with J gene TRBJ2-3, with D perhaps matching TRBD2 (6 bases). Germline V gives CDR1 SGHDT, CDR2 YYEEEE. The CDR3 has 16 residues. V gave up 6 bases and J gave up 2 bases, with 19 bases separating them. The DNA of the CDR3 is TGTGCCAGCACGACGACTAGTAGGGGTCCCACAGATACGCAGTATTTT. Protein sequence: CASTTTSRGPTDTQYF.

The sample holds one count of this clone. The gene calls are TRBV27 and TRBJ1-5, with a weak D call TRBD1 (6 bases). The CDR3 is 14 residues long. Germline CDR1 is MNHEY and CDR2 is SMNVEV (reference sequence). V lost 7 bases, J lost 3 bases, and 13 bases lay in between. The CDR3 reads CASKRGGVNQPQHF. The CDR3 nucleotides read TGTGCCAGCAAAAGGGGGGGGGTCAATCAGCCCCAGCATTTT.

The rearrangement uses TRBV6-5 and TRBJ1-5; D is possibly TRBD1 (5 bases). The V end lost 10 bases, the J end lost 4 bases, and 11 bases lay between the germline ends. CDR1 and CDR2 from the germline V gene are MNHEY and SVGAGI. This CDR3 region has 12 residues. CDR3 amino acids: CATRDGNQPQHF. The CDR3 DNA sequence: TGTGCCACGCGGGACGGGAATCAGCCCCAGCATTTT.

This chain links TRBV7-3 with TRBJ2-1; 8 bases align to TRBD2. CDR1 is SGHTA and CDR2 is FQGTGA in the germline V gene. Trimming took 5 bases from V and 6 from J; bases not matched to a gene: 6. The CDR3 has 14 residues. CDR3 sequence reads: CASSAGGGGNEQFF. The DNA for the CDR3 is TGTGCCAGCAGCGCGGGGGGAGGAGGCAATGAGCAGTTCTTC.

The CDR3 bases are TGTGCCAGTAGTCCTATAGCGCTCCGGGACAGGGAACGTACTGGCTACACCTTC. This gives the protein CASSPIALRDRERTGYTF. The chain uses TRBV19 and TRBJ1-2; 9 nucleotides align to TRBD1. CDR3 length equals 18 residues. CDR1 is LNHDA, CDR2 SQIVND, per germline (reference sequence). The ends lost 5 bases at V and 7 bases at J; junction bases unmatched: 20.